This T cell receptor (beta chain) stems from a study of regulatory T cells in long-lasting Graves disease. For TCR beta, libraries came from iRepertoire HTBI primers and Arm-PCR of CDR3 regions. TCRdb reanalysed the multiplex PCR reads using MiXCR and keeps one entry per CDR3 protein. The sample holds about 540,000 distinct CDR3 sequences, about 13% seen once. The CDR3 is 16 amino acids. V was shortened by 4 bases and J by 3 bases, with 18 bases between the two germline ends. Germline values: CDR1 SGHNT, CDR2 YYREEE (reference sequence). This clonotype was observed a handful of times. Time point of the sample: newly diagnosed GD, antithyroid drugs for less than 3 months. There was RNA extracted from PBMCs, and the TCR library was made from it. All patients originated from an endocrinology department located in Xi'an, China. This same sample was also part of a study on T cells in Graves' hyperthyroidism and ophthalmopathy. That paper states: HTBI primers drove first-round RT-PCR of the TCR CDR3. The model's output predicted ophthalmopathy at a median of about 5.9 months prior to onset.

The receptor comes from a man aged 25 to 45 with Graves disease. This sample comprised peripheral blood mononuclear cells (PBMCs), obtained at new diagnosis, from a patient treated with antithyroid drugs. The chain combines TRBV5-4 with TRBJ2-3, with D perhaps assigned TRBD1 or TRBD2 (6 bases each). The CDR3 reads CASSLQGHGSTDTQYF. In DNA form, the CDR3 reads TGTGCCAGCAGCCTCCAGGGGCACGGGAGTACAGATACGCAGTATTTT.